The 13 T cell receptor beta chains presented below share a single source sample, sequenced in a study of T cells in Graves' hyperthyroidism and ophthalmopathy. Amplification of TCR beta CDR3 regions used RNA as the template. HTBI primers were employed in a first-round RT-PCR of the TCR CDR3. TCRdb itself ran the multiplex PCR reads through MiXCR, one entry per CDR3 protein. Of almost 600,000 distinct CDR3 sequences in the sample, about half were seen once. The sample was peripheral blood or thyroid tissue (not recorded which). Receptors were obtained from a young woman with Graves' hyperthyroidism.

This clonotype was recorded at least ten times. The CDR3 spells CASGRDRALEQYF. DNA of the CDR3: TGCGCCAGCGGCCGGGACAGGGCTTTGGAGCAGTACTTC. The V call is TRBV4-3, the J call TRBJ2-7; 9 nucleotides line up with TRBD1. Looked up from germline, CDR1 is LGHNA and CDR2 is YSLEER. Trimming took 8 bases from V and 7 from J; bases not matched to a gene: 9. CDR3 size: 13 residues.

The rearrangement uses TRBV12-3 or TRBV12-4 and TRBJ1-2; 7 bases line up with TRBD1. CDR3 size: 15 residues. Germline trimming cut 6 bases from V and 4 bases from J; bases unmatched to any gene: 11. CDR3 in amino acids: CASSYGRQGAYGYTF. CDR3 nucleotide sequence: TGTGCCAGCAGCTACGGGAGACAGGGTGCCTATGGCTACACCTTC.

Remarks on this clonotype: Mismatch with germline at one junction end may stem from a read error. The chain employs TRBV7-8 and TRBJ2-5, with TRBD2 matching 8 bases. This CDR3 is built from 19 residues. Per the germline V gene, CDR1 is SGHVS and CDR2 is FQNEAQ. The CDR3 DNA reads TGCGCCAGCAGCCGAGGTGGTATACGGTGGACCTTAGCGGGGGAGACCCAGTACTTC. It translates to CASSRGGIRWTLAGETQYF.

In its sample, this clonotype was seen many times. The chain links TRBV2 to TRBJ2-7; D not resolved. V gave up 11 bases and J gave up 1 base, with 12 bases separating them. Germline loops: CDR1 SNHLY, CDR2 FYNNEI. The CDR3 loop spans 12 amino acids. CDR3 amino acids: CAGSVGSYEQYF. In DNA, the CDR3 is TGTGCCGGTTCAGTCGGGTCCTACGAGCAGTACTTC. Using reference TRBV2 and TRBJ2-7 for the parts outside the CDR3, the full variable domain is EPEVTQTPSHQVTQMGQEVILRCVPISNHLYFYWYRQILGQKVEFLVSFYNNEISEKSEIFDDQFSVERPDGSNFTLKIRSTKLEDSAMYFCAGSVGSYEQYFGPGTRLTVT.

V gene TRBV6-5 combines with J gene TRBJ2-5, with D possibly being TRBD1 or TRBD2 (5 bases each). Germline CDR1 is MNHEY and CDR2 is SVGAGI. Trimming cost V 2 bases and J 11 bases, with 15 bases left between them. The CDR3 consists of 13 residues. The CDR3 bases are TGTGCCAGCAGTTACCAGGTAGGGACGACGCAGTACTTC. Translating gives CASSYQVGTTQYF.

The CDR3 reads CSCELPPGTGYGSYEQYF. CDR3 nucleotides: TGCAGCTGCGAACTCCCGCCCGGGACAGGGTACGGCAGCTACGAGCAGTACTTC. The chain couples TRBV20-1 to TRBJ2-7; the match to TRBD1 covers 9 bases. The germline CDR1 and CDR2 sequences are DFQATT and SNEGSKA (reference sequence). The CDR3 sequence is 18 residues long.

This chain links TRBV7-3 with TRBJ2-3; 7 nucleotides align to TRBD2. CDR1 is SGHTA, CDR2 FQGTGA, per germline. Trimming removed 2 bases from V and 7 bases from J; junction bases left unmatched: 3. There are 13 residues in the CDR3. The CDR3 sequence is CASSLGGSNTQYF. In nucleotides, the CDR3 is TGTGCCAGCAGCTTAGGCGGGAGTAATACGCAGTATTTT.

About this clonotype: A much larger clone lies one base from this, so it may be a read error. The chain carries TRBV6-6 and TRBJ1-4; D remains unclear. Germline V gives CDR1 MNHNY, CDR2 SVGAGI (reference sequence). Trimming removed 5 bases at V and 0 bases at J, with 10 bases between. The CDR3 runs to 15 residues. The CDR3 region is CASSDDCATNEKLFF. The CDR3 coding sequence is TGTGCCAGCAGTGACGACTGTGCAACTAATGAAAAACTGTTTTTT.

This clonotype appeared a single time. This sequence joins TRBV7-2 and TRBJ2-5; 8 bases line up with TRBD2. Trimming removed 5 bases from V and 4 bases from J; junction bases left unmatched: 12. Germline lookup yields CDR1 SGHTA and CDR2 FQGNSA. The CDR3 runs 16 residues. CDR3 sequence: CASSPGSTSGGETQYF. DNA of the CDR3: TGTGCCAGCAGCCCTGGTTCCACTAGCGGAGGAGAGACCCAGTACTTC.

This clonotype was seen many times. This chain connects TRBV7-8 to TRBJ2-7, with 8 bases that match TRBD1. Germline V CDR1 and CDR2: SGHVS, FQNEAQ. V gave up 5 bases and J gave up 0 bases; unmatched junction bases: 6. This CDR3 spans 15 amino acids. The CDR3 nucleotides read TGTGCCAGCAGCCCCGGGACAGGTGCCTCCTACGAGCAGTACTTC. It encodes CASSPGTGASYEQYF.

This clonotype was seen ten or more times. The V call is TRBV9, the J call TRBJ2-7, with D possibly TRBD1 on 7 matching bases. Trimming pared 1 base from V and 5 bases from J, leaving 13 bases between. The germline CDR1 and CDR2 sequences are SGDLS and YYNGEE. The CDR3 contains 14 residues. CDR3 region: CASSVYGRGDEQYF. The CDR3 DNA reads TGTGCCAGCAGCGTATATGGCAGGGGGGACGAGCAGTACTTC.

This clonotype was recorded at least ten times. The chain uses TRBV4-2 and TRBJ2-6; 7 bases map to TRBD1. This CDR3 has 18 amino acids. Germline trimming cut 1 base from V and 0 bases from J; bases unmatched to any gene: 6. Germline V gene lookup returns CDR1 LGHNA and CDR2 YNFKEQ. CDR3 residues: CASSQGTGSISGANVLTF. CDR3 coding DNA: TGTGCCAGCAGCCAAGGGACAGGCTCGATCTCTGGGGCCAACGTCCTGACTTTC.

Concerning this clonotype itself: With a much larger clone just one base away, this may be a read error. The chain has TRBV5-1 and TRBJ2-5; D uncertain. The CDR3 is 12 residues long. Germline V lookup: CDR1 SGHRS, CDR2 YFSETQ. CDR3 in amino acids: CASSLMFETQHF. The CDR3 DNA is TGCGCCAGCAGCTTGATGTTCGAGACCCAGCACTTC.